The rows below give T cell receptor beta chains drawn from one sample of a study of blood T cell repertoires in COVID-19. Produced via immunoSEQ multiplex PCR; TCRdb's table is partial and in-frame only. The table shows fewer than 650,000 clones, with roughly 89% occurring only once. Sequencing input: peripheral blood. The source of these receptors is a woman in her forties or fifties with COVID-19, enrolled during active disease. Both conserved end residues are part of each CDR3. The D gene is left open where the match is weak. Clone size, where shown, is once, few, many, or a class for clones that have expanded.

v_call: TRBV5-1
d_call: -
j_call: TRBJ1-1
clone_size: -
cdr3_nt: TGCGCCAGCAGCCTAGGAGTGTTACAGGTTGGGGACATGAACACTGAAGCTTTCTTT
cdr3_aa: CASSLGVLQVGDMNTEAFF

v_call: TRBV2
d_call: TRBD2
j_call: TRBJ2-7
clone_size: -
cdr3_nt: TGTGCCAGCACCCCGGGACTACCTACCTACGAGCAGTACTTC
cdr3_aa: CASTPGLPTYEQYF

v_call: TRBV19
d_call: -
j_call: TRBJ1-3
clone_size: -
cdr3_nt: TGTGCCAGTAGCCGGTTCGGTGGAAACACCATATATTTT
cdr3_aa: CASSRFGGNTIYF

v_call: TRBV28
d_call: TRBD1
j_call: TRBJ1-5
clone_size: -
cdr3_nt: TGTGCCAGCAATTGGGGGACAGGGGTTCAGCCCCAGCATTTT
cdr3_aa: CASNWGTGVQPQHF

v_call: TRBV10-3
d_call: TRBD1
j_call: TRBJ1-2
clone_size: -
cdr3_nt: TGTGCCATCAGTGAAGGGACAGGGGGCAGGGGCTACACCTTC
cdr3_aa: CAISEGTGGRGYTF

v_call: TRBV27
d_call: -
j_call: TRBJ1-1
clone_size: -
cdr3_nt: TGTGCCAGCAGTTTAGGAGGGTCCGGCACTGAAGCTTTCTTT
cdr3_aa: CASSLGGSGTEAFF

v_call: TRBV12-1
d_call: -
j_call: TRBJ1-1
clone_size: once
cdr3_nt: TGTGCCAGCAGCTTTGAGGACAGGGGGCTTAAGACTGAAGCTTTCTTT
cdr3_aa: CASSFEDRGLKTEAFF

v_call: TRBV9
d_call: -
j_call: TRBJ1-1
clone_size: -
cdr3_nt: TGTGCCAGCAGCGCTACAGGGCCTGAAGCTTTCTTT
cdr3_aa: CASSATGPEAFF

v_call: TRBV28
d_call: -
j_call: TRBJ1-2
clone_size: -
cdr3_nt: TGTGCCAGCGGGTACCATGATATGGGGGCCTACACCTTC
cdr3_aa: CASGYHDMGAYTF

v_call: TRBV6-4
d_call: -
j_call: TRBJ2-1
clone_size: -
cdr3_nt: TGTGCCAGCAGTGACGCTAGCAATGAGCAGTTCTTC
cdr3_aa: CASSDASNEQFF

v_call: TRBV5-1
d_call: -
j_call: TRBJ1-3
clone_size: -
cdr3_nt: TGCGCCAGCAGCTTGGGCGGGGTGACCACAGACACCATATATTTT
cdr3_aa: CASSLGGVTTDTIYF

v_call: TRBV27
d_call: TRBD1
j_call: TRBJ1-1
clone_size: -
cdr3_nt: TGTGCCAGCCGAGCGACAGGGGGCAACACTGAAGCTTTCTTT
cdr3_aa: CASRATGGNTEAFF

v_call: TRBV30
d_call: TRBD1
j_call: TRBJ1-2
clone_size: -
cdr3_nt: TGTGCCTTACAAAGCGGGACAGGAACTTTCTATGGCTACACCTTC
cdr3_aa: CALQSGTGTFYGYTF

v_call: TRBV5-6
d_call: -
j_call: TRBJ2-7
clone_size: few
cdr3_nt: TGTGCCAGCAGCTTGGCACAGGCCTACTCCTACGAGCAGTACTTC
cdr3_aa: CASSLAQAYSYEQYF

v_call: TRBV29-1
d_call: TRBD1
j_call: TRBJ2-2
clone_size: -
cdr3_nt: TGCAGCGTTGTGGGGGACAGGACGAACACCGGGGAGCTGTTTTTT
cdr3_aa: CSVVGDRTNTGELFF

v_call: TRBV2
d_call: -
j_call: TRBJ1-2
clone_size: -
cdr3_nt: TGTGCCAGCAGGCTCAGGGAAAAAGGGATTAACTATGGCTACACCTTC
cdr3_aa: CASRLREKGINYGYTF

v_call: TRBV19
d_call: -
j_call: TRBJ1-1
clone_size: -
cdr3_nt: TGTGCCAGTAGTAAACAGATGAACACTGAAGCTTTCTTT
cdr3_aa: CASSKQMNTEAFF

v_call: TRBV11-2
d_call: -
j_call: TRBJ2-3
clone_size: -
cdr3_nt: TGTGCCAGCAGCTTGGGGGCGAGGGCAGATACGCAGTATTTT
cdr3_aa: CASSLGARADTQYF